Below, 32 T cell receptor beta chains from the same sample are listed, as sequenced in a study of cytomegalovirus exposure and HLA in healthy donors. Generated by immunoSEQ multiplex PCR, the TCRdb table keeps only in-frame clones and is missing some. The data hold 100,000 to 150,000 clones, with around nine tenths observed a single time. The specimen was PBMCs. The receptors were gathered from a woman younger than 30 in good health and CMV-seronegative.

This sequence joins TRBV2 and TRBJ2-7, with a tentative D call TRBD2 (6 bases). Germline CDR1 reads SNHLY; CDR2 reads FYNNEI. The CDR3 spans 13 residues. The V and J ends lost 9 bases and 6 bases respectively, with 18 bases between them. CDR3 region: CARDIGTSSEQYF. The CDR3 DNA follows: TGTGCCAGGGATATCGGGACTTCGTCCGAGCAGTACTTC.

V usage is TRBV5-1 and J usage is TRBJ1-4, with TRBD1 matching 8 bases. CDR1 and CDR2 from the germline V gene are SGHRS and YFSETQ. The CDR3 loop spans 18 amino acids. J gave up 1 base and V 5 bases, and 13 bases lay outside the gene matches. CDR3 sequence: CASRPTGGGAGTNEKLFF. DNA of the CDR3: TGCGCCAGCAGACCAACAGGGGGAGGTGCGGGAACTAATGAAAAACTGTTTTTT.

The chain uses TRBV29-1 and TRBJ2-7, with TRBD1 identical over 9 bases. The CDR3 spans 16 residues. Losses at the gene ends were 7 bases for V and 0 bases for J; bases not matched to a gene: 13. Germline values: CDR1 SQVTM, CDR2 ANQGSEA. As DNA, the CDR3 is TGCAGCGAGGGGGGGGACAGGGATCATATCTCCTACGAGCAGTACTTC. Translation gives CSEGGDRDHISYEQYF.

V and J are TRBV14 and TRBJ2-7; D uncertain. CDR1 and CDR2 (germline): SGHDN, FVKESK. V shed 3 bases and J shed 2 bases, with 14 bases lying between them. The CDR3 is 15 residues long. The CDR3 region is CASSQVQRSPYEQYF. The CDR3 DNA is TGTGCCAGCAGCCAGGTCCAGCGTTCCCCCTACGAGCAGTACTTC.

V is TRBV4-1 and J is TRBJ2-3, with 8 positions matching TRBD2. The V gene end was trimmed by 5 bases and the J gene end by 4 bases; junction bases not matched to a gene: 14. The CDR3 has 17 residues. Germline V gene data show CDR1 as MGHRA and CDR2 as YSYEKL. The CDR3 region is CASSRGRSSGNADTQYF. The CDR3 DNA reads as TGCGCCAGCAGCAGAGGTCGAAGTAGCGGGAATGCAGATACGCAGTATTTT.

The genes are TRBV18 and TRBJ1-1; maybe TRBD1 (5 bases). Germline-derived CDR1 and CDR2 are KGHSH and LQKENI. The CDR3 has 13 amino acids. V dropped 6 bases and J dropped 1 base, with 9 bases sitting between them. The CDR3 reads CASSVTGNTEAFF. The CDR3 bases are TGTGCCAGCTCTGTAACAGGGAACACTGAAGCTTTCTTT.

The chain recombines TRBV4-1 with TRBJ2-3; D unclear. CDR3 length: 18 amino acids. Germline CDR1 is MGHRA and CDR2 is YSYEKL. V lost 4 bases, J lost 2 bases, and 22 bases lay in between. The chain's CDR3 is CASSPHFFLGAITDTQYF. The CDR3 DNA sequence: TGCGCCAGCAGCCCGCATTTTTTCCTAGGCGCCATCACAGATACGCAGTATTTT.

The chain has TRBV5-1 and TRBJ2-7; 8 nucleotides match TRBD1. The junction had 15 bases not matched to a gene; V was cut back by 2 bases and J by 5 bases. Germline CDR1 reads SGHRS; CDR2 reads YFSETQ. This CDR3 region has 17 residues. The CDR3 coding sequence is TGCGCCAGCAGCTTCCATCAACAATGGGGCAGGGGGCACGAGCAGTACTTC. This sequence encodes CASSFHQQWGRGHEQYF.

The J gene is TRBJ1-2, the V gene TRBV19; 8 bases agree with TRBD1. This CDR3 comprises 16 residues. The V segment lost 4 bases and the J segment 0 bases; nucleotides outside the gene matches: 7. CDR1 and CDR2 from the germline V gene are LNHDA and SQIVND (reference sequence). The CDR3 protein is CASSTEGTGANYGYTF. The CDR3 DNA is TGTGCCAGTAGTACCGAAGGGACAGGCGCTAACTATGGCTACACCTTC. Filled out from reference TRBV19 and TRBJ1-2, the complete variable domain reads DGGITQSPKYLFRKEGQNVTLSCEQNLNHDAMYWYRQDPGQGLRLIYYSQIVNDFQKGDIAEGYSVSREKKESFPLTVTSAQKNPTAFYLCASSTEGTGANYGYTFGSGTRLTVV.

This clone was detected once. V gene TRBV11-2 combines with J gene TRBJ2-1, with D tentatively TRBD2 (6 bases). The CDR3 loop spans 16 amino acids. V was cut by 7 bases and J by 10 bases, with 26 bases left in between. Germline V gives CDR1 SGHAT, CDR2 FQNNGV. The CDR3 protein is CASTHPWGVRRGEQFF. For the CDR3, the DNA is TGTGCCAGCACCCACCCATGGGGCGTCAGACGGGGGGAGCAGTTCTTC.

This chain uses TRBV1 with TRBJ2-7; the table names TRBD2, a call not compared with the DNA. TRBV1 is recorded as a pseudogene. This CDR3 is built from 12 residues. In nucleotides, the CDR3 is TGCACCAGCAGCCATTTAGCGCCCGAGCAGTACTTC. It is translated as CTSSHLAPEQYF.

The chain links TRBV6-6 to TRBJ1-2, with 11 bases that match TRBD1. Looked up from germline, CDR1 is MNHNY and CDR2 is SVGAGI (reference sequence). The CDR3 extends over 14 amino acids. The trim removed 8 bases at V and 8 bases at J, leaving 10 bases unmatched. CDR3 sequence: CASLKGQGAGGYTF. Written as DNA, the CDR3 is TGTGCCAGCCTGAAAGGACAGGGGGCGGGCGGCTACACCTTC.

The V call is TRBV5-8, the J call TRBJ2-7; D unclear. Deletions cut 7 bases from V and 4 bases from J, with 9 bases between. The length of the CDR3 is 11 residues. The germline V gene has CDR1 SGHTS and CDR2 YDEGEE. CDR3 bases: TGTGCCAGCGGGTACGGGTACGAGCAGTACTTC. Encoded protein: CASGYGYEQYF.

The chain carries TRBV28 and TRBJ2-4, with 9 bases identical to TRBD2. The CDR3 consists of 16 residues. The V and J ends lost 3 bases and 1 base, in that order; junction bases with no gene match: 4. Germline values: CDR1 MDHEN, CDR2 SYDVKM. CDR3 DNA sequence: TGTGCCAGCAGTTTCCTAGCGGGACTGGCCAAAAACATTCAGTACTTC. Translated: CASSFLAGLAKNIQYF. The full variable domain, completed using reference TRBV28 and TRBJ2-4, is DVKVTQSSRYLVKRTGEKVFLECVQDMDHENMFWYRQDPGLGLRLIYFSYDVKMKEKGDIPEGYSVSREKKERFSLILESASTNQTSMYLCASSFLAGLAKNIQYFGAGTRLSVL.

The V call is TRBV5-1, the J call TRBJ2-1; D might be TRBD1 (6 bases). CDR3 length: 14 residues. Deletions cut 0 bases from V and 6 bases from J, with 10 bases between. The germline V gene encodes CDR1 SGHRS and CDR2 YFSETQ. The CDR3 DNA reads TGCGCCAGCAGCTTGGGGGACATGGTCAATGAGCAGTTCTTC. Encoded protein: CASSLGDMVNEQFF.

The chain couples TRBV19 to TRBJ1-5, with a weak D call TRBD1 (5 bases). This CDR3 has 14 residues. Germline CDR1 LNHDA, CDR2 SQIVND (reference sequence). Trimming removed 5 bases at V and 2 bases at J, with 10 bases between. The CDR3 reads CASSGAGRNQPQHF. In DNA form, the CDR3 reads TGTGCCAGTAGTGGGGCAGGCCGCAATCAGCCCCAGCATTTT.

V is TRBV19 and J is TRBJ2-7; TRBD2 is a possible D gene (7 bases). The CDR3 spans 13 residues. Germline CDR1 reads LNHDA; CDR2 reads SQIVND (reference sequence). The V end lost 8 bases, the J end lost 4 bases, and 15 bases lay between the germline ends. The CDR3 sequence is CASDGGGDYEQYF. The CDR3 nucleotides are TGTGCCAGTGACGGCGGGGGCGATTACGAGCAGTACTTC.

This clone appeared a single time. This rearrangement joins TRBV5-4 to TRBJ1-1, with D possibly matching TRBD1 (6 bases). The CDR3 loop spans 15 amino acids. The germline V gene has CDR1 SGHNT and CDR2 YYREEE (reference sequence). With 4 bases removed from V and 1 base from J, the gap between germline ends came to 14 bases. The CDR3 is CASSPQTGWNTEAFF. DNA for the CDR3: TGTGCCAGCAGCCCCCAGACAGGCTGGAACACTGAAGCTTTCTTT.

The rearrangement links TRBV5-5 to TRBJ2-7; the D is unclear. With 3 bases removed from V and 2 bases from J, the gap between germline ends came to 12 bases. From germline, CDR1 is SGHKS and CDR2 YYEKEE (reference sequence). The CDR3 is made up of 14 amino acids. CDR3 in DNA: TGTGCCAGCAGCTCTTTGTGGCCACCCTACGAGCAGTACTTC. Translation gives CASSSLWPPYEQYF. The whole variable domain, filled in from reference TRBV5-5 and TRBJ2-7, reads DAGVTQSPTHLIKTRGQQVTLRCSPISGHKSVSWYQQVLGQGPQFIFQYYEKEERGRGNFPDRFSARQFPNYSSELNVNALLLGDSALYLCASSSLWPPYEQYFGPGTRLTVT.

This clone was observed a single time. V gene TRBV28 combines with J gene TRBJ1-5; 10 bases align to TRBD1. The CDR3 contains 16 residues. Germline V CDR1 and CDR2: MDHEN, SYDVKM. V dropped 5 bases and J dropped 4; count of bases not matched to a gene: 8. The CDR3 sequence: CASSLKGQGVNQPQHF. In DNA, the CDR3 is TGTGCCAGCAGTCTGAAAGGACAGGGGGTTAATCAGCCCCAGCATTTT.

This clone was seen a single time. The J gene is TRBJ2-3, the V gene TRBV7-2; 12 nucleotides align to TRBD2. Germline V gene lookup returns CDR1 SGHTA and CDR2 FQGNSA. The CDR3 contains 18 residues. Trimming took 7 bases from V and 4 from J; bases not matched to a gene: 15. The CDR3 sequence: CASTTLAGGRLSPDTQYF. The CDR3 bases are TGTGCCAGCACCACACTAGCGGGAGGCCGTCTCTCCCCAGATACGCAGTATTTT.

The rearrangement links TRBV29-1 to TRBJ2-1; TRBD2 might be the D (6 bases). V lost 3 bases to trimming and J lost 5 bases, with 11 bases between them. CDR1 SQVTM and CDR2 ANQGSEA come from the germline V gene. CDR3 length: 13 amino acids. CDR3 in DNA: TGCAGCGTTGAGGTGGGAGGCCACAATGAGCAGTTCTTC. Its protein is CSVEVGGHNEQFF.

The chain combines TRBV2 with TRBJ2-2; 7 bases are shared with TRBD2. In germline, CDR1 is SNHLY, CDR2 FYNNEI. V dropped 5 bases and J dropped 4; count of bases not matched to a gene: 7. The CDR3 loop spans 15 amino acids. The CDR3 DNA sequence: TGTGCCAGCAGTTTTTCCTTAGCGGGCACCGGGGAGCTGTTTTTT. This gives the protein CASSFSLAGTGELFF. The variable domain in full, with the rest retrieved from reference TRBV2 and TRBJ2-2, is EPEVTQTPSHQVTQMGQEVILRCVPISNHLYFYWYRQILGQKVEFLVSFYNNEISEKSEIFDDQFSVERPDGSNFTLKIRSTKLEDSAMYFCASSFSLAGTGELFFGEGSRLTVL.

This chain links TRBV4-1 with TRBJ1-5, with D unclear. CDR3 length: 13 residues. CDR1 is MGHRA and CDR2 is YSYEKL in the germline V gene. Trimming took 0 bases from V and 6 from J, leaving 6 bases between them. CDR3 nucleotide sequence: TGCGCCAGCAGCCAAGATCGGGGTCAGCCCCAGCATTTT. Amino acids: CASSQDRGQPQHF.

The chain has TRBV5-4 and TRBJ2-1; D is undetermined. Trimming took off 1 base at V and 7 bases at J, with 6 bases between the two ends. The CDR3 runs to 12 residues. Germline CDR1 reads SGHNT; CDR2 reads YYREEE (reference sequence). The DNA of the CDR3 is TGTGCCAGCAGCTTGCCCTCGAATGAGCAGTTCTTC. It translates to CASSLPSNEQFF.

The J gene is TRBJ2-5, the V gene TRBV5-1; 9 bases align to TRBD1. The CDR3 sequence is 15 residues long. CDR1 is SGHRS and CDR2 is YFSETQ in the germline V gene. With V trimmed by 6 bases and J by 5 bases, 11 bases remained unmatched. CDR3 in DNA: TGCGCCAGCACCCTGGGGCACAGGGGGCTTGAGACCCAGTACTTC. This codes for CASTLGHRGLETQYF.

This clone was found a few times. The V and J genes are TRBV10-2 and TRBJ2-7; TRBD2 matches 10 bases. V was clipped by 8 bases and J by 6 bases; unmatched bases: 4. This CDR3 is built from 12 residues. The V gene's germline CDR1 is WSHSY and CDR2 SAAADI. The CDR3 protein is CASAVAGGEQYF. In nucleotides, the CDR3 is TGCGCCAGCGCCGTAGCGGGAGGCGAGCAGTACTTC.

The J gene is TRBJ1-2, the V gene TRBV4-1, with 8 bases that match TRBD1. V lost 4 bases and J lost 8; bases outside the gene matches: 12. This CDR3 comprises 15 residues. CDR1 and CDR2 (germline): MGHRA, YSYEKL. CDR3 sequence: CASSRPDRASEGYTF. Written as DNA, the CDR3 is TGCGCCAGCAGCCGACCGGACAGGGCGTCGGAGGGCTACACCTTC.

A remark on this clone: At one end the junction does not follow the germline gene, possibly because of a read error. The rearrangement links TRBV5-1 to TRBJ2-1; weak D call: TRBD2 (5 bases). The germline V gene has CDR1 SGHRS and CDR2 YFSETQ. CDR3 length equals 15 residues. CDR3 sequence (DNA): TGTGCCAGCAGCCGGGGAGATAGTGGGAACAATGAGCAGTTCTTC. This encodes CASSRGDSGNNEQFF. Full variable domain (remainder filled in from reference TRBV5-1 and TRBJ2-1): KAGVTQTPRYLIKTRGQQVTLSCSPISGHRSVSWYQQTPGQGLQFLFEYFSETQRNKGNFPGRFSGRQFSNSRSEMNVSTLELGDSALYLCASSRGDSGNNEQFFGPGTRLTVL.

V is TRBV4-2 and J is TRBJ1-1, with a tentative D call TRBD1 (5 bases). The CDR3 sequence is 17 residues long. Trimming cost V 4 bases and J 2 bases, with 20 bases left between them. Germline values: CDR1 LGHNA, CDR2 YNFKEQ. The CDR3 DNA is TGTGCCAGCAGCCGCCTTGCCGGGGGGACCGCCAACACTGAAGCTTTCTTT. Translated, it gives CASSRLAGGTANTEAFF.

This chain uses TRBV7-6 with TRBJ2-1, with TRBD2 identical over 11 bases. The CDR3 is made up of 17 amino acids. The J segment lost 9 bases and the V segment lost 4 bases, leaving 14 bases of the junction unmatched. Germline V CDR1 and CDR2: SGHVS, FNYEAQ. CDR3 coding DNA: TGTGCCAGCAGCTCACCGTGGGTTAGCGGGAGGGGTCTTGAGCAGTTCTTC. Protein product: CASSSPWVSGRGLEQFF.

The chain recombines TRBV7-9 with TRBJ2-1; 8 bases fit TRBD2. CDR1 SEHNR and CDR2 FQNEAQ come from the germline V gene (reference sequence). With 4 bases clipped from V and 2 bases from J, the junction kept 16 bases outside the gene matches. The CDR3 is 19 residues long. CDR3 sequence: CASSSGTRFSGRTYNEQFF. For the CDR3, the DNA is TGTGCCAGCAGCTCGGGGACAAGGTTCAGCGGGAGAACCTACAATGAGCAGTTCTTC.